The rows below give T cell receptor beta chains drawn from one sample of a study of molecular identifiers for immune sequencing clone quantification. TCRdb itself ran the PCR reads through MiXCR, one entry per CDR3 protein. The sample lists approximately 320,000 distinct CDR3 sequences; 24% were seen once. The sequencing sample was made of naive CD8+ T cells from blood, with Jurkat cell RNA spiked in. These receptors were collected from a human donor in good health. Some libraries in this study had Jurkat cell RNA spiked in. The CDR3 runs from the conserved cysteine through the conserved F or W. D genes are given only for firm matches. The size entry is marked missing in some rows and otherwise reads once, few, many or a size class.

d_gene: .; len: 14; v_gene: TRBV19; j_gene: TRBJ2-3; abundance: few; CDR3nt: TGTGCCAGTAGCCCGGGGGGCCACACAGATACGCAGTATTTT; CDR3aa: CASSPGGHTDTQYF
d_gene: .; len: 15; v_gene: TRBV28; j_gene: TRBJ2-2; abundance: many; CDR3nt: TGTGCCAGCAGTTTGTACAGGGAGAACACCGGGGAGCTGTTTTTT; CDR3aa: CASSLYRENTGELFF
d_gene: .; len: 12; v_gene: TRBV7-9; j_gene: TRBJ2-7; abundance: few; CDR3nt: TGTGCCAGCAGTCAGGACACGTGGGAGCAGTACTTC; CDR3aa: CASSQDTWEQYF
d_gene: .; len: 18; v_gene: TRBV7-9; j_gene: TRBJ2-6; abundance: few; CDR3nt: TGTGCCAGCAGCTTATACCCCCTCATTGCCTCTGGGGCCAACGTCCTGACTTTC; CDR3aa: CASSLYPLIASGANVLTF
d_gene: .; len: 13; v_gene: TRBV29-1; j_gene: TRBJ2-7; abundance: few; CDR3nt: TGCAGCGTTGAACAGGGGTCCTCGGACGAGCAGTACTTC; CDR3aa: CSVEQGSSDEQYF
d_gene: .; len: 15; v_gene: TRBV12-3/TRBV12-4; j_gene: TRBJ2-3; abundance: many; CDR3nt: TGTGCCAGCACTTCAAGGAGGGCAGACTCAGATACGCAGTATTTT; CDR3aa: CASTSRRADSDTQYF
d_gene: TRBD1; len: 13; v_gene: TRBV6-5; j_gene: TRBJ2-7; abundance: .; CDR3nt: TGTGCCAGCAGTCCCGACAGGGACAACGAGCAGTACTTC; CDR3aa: CASSPDRDNEQYF
d_gene: .; len: 15; v_gene: TRBV2; j_gene: TRBJ2-3; abundance: .; CDR3nt: TGTGCCAGCATTCCCATGGGGAGGTTGGGAGATCCGCAGTATTTT; CDR3aa: CASIPMGRLGDPQYF
d_gene: .; len: 15; v_gene: TRBV13; j_gene: TRBJ1-1; abundance: many; CDR3nt: TGTGCCAGCAGCTTTTATGGGGCATTGAACACTGAAGCTTTCTTT; CDR3aa: CASSFYGALNTEAFF
d_gene: .; len: 15; v_gene: TRBV30; j_gene: TRBJ1-5; abundance: few; CDR3nt: TGTGCCTGGAGTAAGAGGACCGGGAAACATCAGCCCCAGCATTTT; CDR3aa: CAWSKRTGKHQPQHF
d_gene: .; len: 13; v_gene: TRBV18; j_gene: TRBJ2-3; abundance: few; CDR3nt: TGTGCCAGCTCACCACCGCGGACAGATACGCAGTATTTT; CDR3aa: CASSPPRTDTQYF
d_gene: .; len: 17; v_gene: TRBV30; j_gene: TRBJ2-1; abundance: few; CDR3nt: TGTGCCTGGAGTGTAGCCCTTGGTATGGGGGCATACAATGAGCAGTTCTTC; CDR3aa: CAWSVALGMGAYNEQFF
d_gene: TRBD2; len: 17; v_gene: TRBV4-3; j_gene: TRBJ2-7; abundance: .; CDR3nt: TGCGCCAGCAGCCAAGATGCTAGCGGGAGTCTCCTCTACGAGCAGTACTTC; CDR3aa: CASSQDASGSLLYEQYF
d_gene: .; len: 14; v_gene: TRBV12-3/TRBV12-4; j_gene: TRBJ1-1; abundance: many; CDR3nt: TGTGCCAGCAGTGGTGACGGGTCGAACACTGAAGCTTTCTTT; CDR3aa: CASSGDGSNTEAFF
d_gene: .; len: 13; v_gene: TRBV20-1; j_gene: TRBJ2-7; abundance: .; CDR3nt: TGCAGTGCCATTCCGCGGGGCGGCCACGAGCAGCACTTC; CDR3aa: CSAIPRGGHEQHF
d_gene: .; len: 14; v_gene: TRBV6-5; j_gene: TRBJ2-6; abundance: many; CDR3nt: TGTGCCAGCAGCCCAACCTCTGGGGCCAACGTCCTGACTTTC; CDR3aa: CASSPTSGANVLTF
d_gene: .; len: 14; v_gene: TRBV5-4; j_gene: TRBJ2-1; abundance: few; CDR3nt: TGTGCCAGCAGCCACATCACCCGGGACAATGAGCAGTTCTTC; CDR3aa: CASSHITRDNEQFF
d_gene: .; len: 13; v_gene: TRBV5-4; j_gene: TRBJ2-3; abundance: few; CDR3nt: TGTGCCAGCAGCTTGGCCTCTGCCAATACGCAGTATTTT; CDR3aa: CASSLASANTQYF
d_gene: TRBD1; len: 16; v_gene: TRBV10-3; j_gene: TRBJ1-1; abundance: few; CDR3nt: TGTGCCATCAGTGAGGGAAGCCGGGACAGGGTGAATGAAGCTTTCTTT; CDR3aa: CAISEGSRDRVNEAFF
d_gene: .; len: 13; v_gene: TRBV9; j_gene: TRBJ2-1; abundance: .; CDR3nt: TGTGCCAGTATCGGGGGAGACTACAATGAGCAGTTCTTC; CDR3aa: CASIGGDYNEQFF
d_gene: TRBD1; len: 13; v_gene: TRBV5-3; j_gene: TRBJ1-2; abundance: .; CDR3nt: TGTGCCAGCAGCTTGGACAGGGACTGTGGCTACACCTTC; CDR3aa: CASSLDRDCGYTF
d_gene: .; len: 15; v_gene: TRBV7-6; j_gene: TRBJ2-7; abundance: .; CDR3nt: TGTGCCAGCAGCTTAGACGCGGGGGCGTCGCACGAGCAGTACTTC; CDR3aa: CASSLDAGASHEQYF
d_gene: TRBD2; len: 16; v_gene: TRBV5-1; j_gene: TRBJ2-7; abundance: many; CDR3nt: TGCGCCAGCAGCTTAACTAGCGGAGGGCCTTCCTACGAGCAGTACTTC; CDR3aa: CASSLTSGGPSYEQYF
d_gene: .; len: 15; v_gene: TRBV19; j_gene: TRBJ2-1; abundance: .; CDR3nt: TGTGCCAGTAGTTTTGCGGCCAGCTCCTACAATGAGCAGTTCTTC; CDR3aa: CASSFAASSYNEQFF
d_gene: .; len: 13; v_gene: TRBV9; j_gene: TRBJ1-1; abundance: .; CDR3nt: TGTGCCAGCACCACCAATGGGCAGGGGGAAGCTTTCTTT; CDR3aa: CASTTNGQGEAFF
d_gene: TRBD2; len: 17; v_gene: TRBV6-2/TRBV6-3; j_gene: TRBJ2-3; abundance: .; CDR3nt: TGTGCCAGCAGTTACTCGACTAGCGGGAGTCCTCCAGCTACGCAGTATTTT; CDR3aa: CASSYSTSGSPPATQYF
d_gene: TRBD2; len: 16; v_gene: TRBV12-3/TRBV12-4; j_gene: TRBJ2-5; abundance: .; CDR3nt: TGTGCCAGCAGCCTGCATCCGGGACTAGGGGATCAGACCCAGTACTTC; CDR3aa: CASSLHPGLGDQTQYF
d_gene: TRBD2; len: 16; v_gene: TRBV7-6; j_gene: TRBJ2-3; abundance: many; CDR3nt: TGTGCCAGCAGCGCACGACTAGCGGGAGTAATGTCTACGCAGTATTTT; CDR3aa: CASSARLAGVMSTQYF
d_gene: TRBD1; len: 15; v_gene: TRBV2; j_gene: TRBJ1-5; abundance: .; CDR3nt: TGTGCCAGCAGGGGACAGATTGATAGCAATCCGCCCCCGCATTTT; CDR3aa: CASRGQIDSNPPPHF
d_gene: .; len: 12; v_gene: TRBV30; j_gene: TRBJ2-2; abundance: many; CDR3nt: TGTGCCTGGAGTATCAACACCGGGGAGCTGTTTTTT; CDR3aa: CAWSINTGELFF
d_gene: .; len: 17; v_gene: TRBV5-4; j_gene: TRBJ2-5; abundance: .; CDR3nt: TGTGCCAGCAGCTTGGCAGGCGAACCGTCGCCCCAAGAGACCCAGTACTTC; CDR3aa: CASSLAGEPSPQETQYF
d_gene: .; len: 16; v_gene: TRBV7-2; j_gene: TRBJ2-3; abundance: many; CDR3nt: TGTGCCAGCAGCCCAGGGGCTAGTCCTAGCACAGATACGCAGTATTTT; CDR3aa: CASSPGASPSTDTQYF
d_gene: .; len: 15; v_gene: TRBV30; j_gene: TRBJ1-3; abundance: many; CDR3nt: TGTGCCTGGAGTGTATTCGGGAACTCTGGAAACACCATATATTTT; CDR3aa: CAWSVFGNSGNTIYF
d_gene: TRBD1; len: 20; v_gene: TRBV6-6; j_gene: TRBJ1-1; abundance: .; CDR3nt: TGTGCCAGCAGTTACTCTAGCGGGACAGGGGGCTTCTTTGGGTACACTGAAGCTTTCTTT; CDR3aa: CASSYSSGTGGFFGYTEAFF
d_gene: .; len: 11; v_gene: TRBV20-1; j_gene: TRBJ2-7; abundance: many; CDR3nt: TGCAGTGCTAGAGAGAGGGGCGAGCAGTACTTC; CDR3aa: CSARERGEQYF
d_gene: TRBD1; len: 16; v_gene: TRBV4-1; j_gene: TRBJ2-7; abundance: .; CDR3nt: TGCGCCAGCAGCCATGACCCGGGACAGGGGATTTACGAGCAGTACTTC; CDR3aa: CASSHDPGQGIYEQYF
d_gene: .; len: 13; v_gene: TRBV12-3/TRBV12-4; j_gene: TRBJ2-1; abundance: .; CDR3nt: TGTGCCAGCACCCTCCCACAGGGTCCTGAGCAGTTCTTC; CDR3aa: CASTLPQGPEQFF
d_gene: .; len: 15; v_gene: TRBV9; j_gene: TRBJ1-4; abundance: many; CDR3nt: TGTGCCAGCAGCGGGGCTTTCCTGGATAATGAAAAACTGTTTTTT; CDR3aa: CASSGAFLDNEKLFF
d_gene: .; len: 15; v_gene: TRBV19; j_gene: TRBJ2-6; abundance: .; CDR3nt: TGTGCCAGTAGTATAGCAGGATCTGGGGCCAACGTCCTGACTTTC; CDR3aa: CASSIAGSGANVLTF
d_gene: .; len: 15; v_gene: TRBV29-1; j_gene: TRBJ2-2; abundance: once; CDR3nt: TGCAGCGTTGAAGATCCCAGGGGTTTCCCCGGGGCGCTGTTTTTT; CDR3aa: CSVEDPRGFPGALFF
d_gene: .; len: 13; v_gene: TRBV9; j_gene: TRBJ2-5; abundance: .; CDR3nt: TGTGCCAGCTCGAATGGACGAGTAGAGACCCAGTACTTC; CDR3aa: CASSNGRVETQYF
d_gene: TRBD2; len: 15; v_gene: TRBV20-1; j_gene: TRBJ2-3; abundance: few; CDR3nt: TGCAGTGCTAGGAGACTAGCGGGAGAGGTAGATACGCAGTATTTT; CDR3aa: CSARRLAGEVDTQYF
d_gene: TRBD2; len: 15; v_gene: TRBV2; j_gene: TRBJ2-5; abundance: many; CDR3nt: TGTGCCAGCAGTGAGACTAGCGGGGGCAAAGAGACCCAGTACTTC; CDR3aa: CASSETSGGKETQYF
d_gene: .; len: 13; v_gene: TRBV29-1; j_gene: TRBJ2-7; abundance: many; CDR3nt: TGCAGCGTTGTGGTCGGGGCCTTCTACGAGCAGTACTTC; CDR3aa: CSVVVGAFYEQYF
d_gene: .; len: 18; v_gene: TRBV9; j_gene: TRBJ1-3; abundance: few; CDR3nt: TGTGCCAGCAGCGTCTCTCCACAGGGAGAGGGCTCTGGAAACACCATATATTTT; CDR3aa: CASSVSPQGEGSGNTIYF
d_gene: TRBD1; len: 15; v_gene: TRBV20-1; j_gene: TRBJ2-7; abundance: .; CDR3nt: TGCAGTGCTAGAGGGACAGGGGACATCTCCTTCGAGCAGTACTTC; CDR3aa: CSARGTGDISFEQYF
d_gene: .; len: 12; v_gene: TRBV6-2/TRBV6-3; j_gene: TRBJ1-2; abundance: few; CDR3nt: TGTGCCAGCAGTTACACCCGACTCGATTGCACCTTC; CDR3aa: CASSYTRLDCTF
d_gene: TRBD1; len: 15; v_gene: TRBV2; j_gene: TRBJ1-1; abundance: .; CDR3nt: TGTGCCAGCATTGAAGGGGACAGGGCGAACACTGAAGCTTTCTTT; CDR3aa: CASIEGDRANTEAFF
d_gene: .; len: 12; v_gene: TRBV27; j_gene: TRBJ1-1; abundance: .; CDR3nt: TGTGCCAGCAGTCCACAGGGTAGAGAAGCTTTCTTT; CDR3aa: CASSPQGREAFF
d_gene: TRBD1; len: 17; v_gene: TRBV9; j_gene: TRBJ1-4; abundance: many; CDR3nt: TGTGCCAGCAGCGTAGCGGGGGACAGCGCAACTAATGAAAAACTGTTTTTT; CDR3aa: CASSVAGDSATNEKLFF
d_gene: .; len: 12; v_gene: TRBV20-1; j_gene: TRBJ2-7; abundance: many; CDR3nt: TGCAGTGCTCCTAGTAGCTCCTACGAGCAGTACTTC; CDR3aa: CSAPSSSYEQYF
d_gene: .; len: 15; v_gene: TRBV28; j_gene: TRBJ2-3; abundance: many; CDR3nt: TGTGCCAGCACCATAAGCGAGGGTAGCACAGATACGCAGTATTTT; CDR3aa: CASTISEGSTDTQYF
d_gene: TRBD2; len: 17; v_gene: TRBV7-7; j_gene: TRBJ2-7; abundance: .; CDR3nt: TGTGCTAGCAGCTCCCCGGTTTCGAGCGGGGCATCCTACGAGCAGTACTTC; CDR3aa: CASSSPVSSGASYEQYF
d_gene: .; len: 14; v_gene: TRBV7-9; j_gene: TRBJ1-6; abundance: .; CDR3nt: TGTGCCAGCAGCTCACGGGGTCATAATTCACCCCTCCACTTT; CDR3aa: CASSSRGHNSPLHF
d_gene: .; len: 11; v_gene: TRBV24-1; j_gene: TRBJ2-1; abundance: .; CDR3nt: TGTGCCACCAGTGATTCCAATGAGCAGTTCTTC; CDR3aa: CATSDSNEQFF
d_gene: TRBD1; len: 16; v_gene: TRBV18; j_gene: TRBJ2-5; abundance: few; CDR3nt: TGTGCCAGCTCACAATATAAGCGGGACAGGGAGGAGACCCAGTACTTC; CDR3aa: CASSQYKRDREETQYF
d_gene: TRBD1; len: 15; v_gene: TRBV4-3; j_gene: TRBJ2-7; abundance: .; CDR3nt: TGCGCCAGCAGCCAGGTAGGACAGGGTTCCTACGAGCAGTACTTC; CDR3aa: CASSQVGQGSYEQYF
d_gene: .; len: 13; v_gene: TRBV12-3/TRBV12-4; j_gene: TRBJ1-1; abundance: many; CDR3nt: TGTGCCAGCAGTCGGGACAAAAACACTGAAGCTTTCTTT; CDR3aa: CASSRDKNTEAFF
d_gene: .; len: 14; v_gene: TRBV5-1; j_gene: TRBJ2-1; abundance: .; CDR3nt: TGCGCCAGCAGGCAGGGGGGACCCTACAATGAGCAGTTCTTC; CDR3aa: CASRQGGPYNEQFF
d_gene: TRBD1; len: 13; v_gene: TRBV7-9; j_gene: TRBJ2-1; abundance: .; CDR3nt: TGTGCCGGCAGCCTCCCAGGGGGCTATGAGCAGTTCTTC; CDR3aa: CAGSLPGGYEQFF